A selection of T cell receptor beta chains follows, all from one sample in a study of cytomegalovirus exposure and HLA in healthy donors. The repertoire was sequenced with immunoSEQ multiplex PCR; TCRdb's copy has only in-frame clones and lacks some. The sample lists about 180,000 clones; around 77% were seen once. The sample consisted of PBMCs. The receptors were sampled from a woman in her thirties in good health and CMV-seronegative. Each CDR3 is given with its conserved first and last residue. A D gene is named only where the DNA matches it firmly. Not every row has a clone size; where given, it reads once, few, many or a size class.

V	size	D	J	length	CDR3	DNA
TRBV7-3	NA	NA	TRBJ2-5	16	CASSLRGPGSGETQYF	TGTGCCAGCAGCTTAAGAGGTCCGGGGTCAGGAGAGACCCAGTACTTC
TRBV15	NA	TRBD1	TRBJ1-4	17	CATSRRTGGASYEKLFF	TGTGCCACCAGCAGGAGGACAGGGGGCGCATCGTATGAAAAACTGTTTTTT
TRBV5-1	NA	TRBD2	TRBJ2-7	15	CASSLALAGSYEQYF	TGCGCCAGCAGCTTGGCCCTAGCGGGCTCCTACGAGCAGTACTTC
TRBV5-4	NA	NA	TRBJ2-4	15	CASSLPGVAKNIQYF	TGTGCCAGCAGCTTGCCCGGGGTAGCCAAAAACATTCAGTACTTC
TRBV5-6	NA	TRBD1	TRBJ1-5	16	CASSLNRGRGDQPQHF	TGTGCCAGCAGCTTAAACAGGGGGAGAGGGGATCAGCCCCAGCATTTT
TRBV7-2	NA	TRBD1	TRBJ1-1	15	CASSLRGTGGFEAFF	TGTGCCAGCAGCTTAAGAGGGACAGGGGGTTTTGAAGCTTTCTTT
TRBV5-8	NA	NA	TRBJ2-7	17	CASSLDDYRGGSYEQYF	TGTGCCAGCAGCTTAGACGATTACAGGGGGGGGTCCTACGAGCAGTACTTC
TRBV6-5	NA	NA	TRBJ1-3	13	CASSRSSGNTIYF	TGTGCCAGCAGTAGGAGCTCTGGAAACACCATATATTTT
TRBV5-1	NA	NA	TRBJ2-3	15	CASSSELQRTDTQYF	TGCGCCAGCAGCTCAGAATTACAGCGCACAGATACGCAGTATTTT
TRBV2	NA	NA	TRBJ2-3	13	CASSGPSTDTQYF	TGTGCCAGCAGTGGGCCGAGCACAGATACGCAGTATTTT
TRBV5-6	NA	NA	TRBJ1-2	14	CASSPSGSTGGYTF	TGTGCCAGCTCCCCTAGTGGCTCGACGGGTGGCTACACCTTC
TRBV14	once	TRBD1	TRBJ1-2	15	CASSQDRRGPYGYTF	TGTGCCAGCAGCCAAGATCGAAGGGGGCCCTATGGCTACACCTTC
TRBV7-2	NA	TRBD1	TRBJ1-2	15	CASSLVGTGPRDYTF	TGTGCCAGCAGCTTAGTCGGGACAGGGCCACGGGACTACACCTTC
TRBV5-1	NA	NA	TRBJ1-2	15	CASSLVVGGNYGYTF	TGCGCCAGCAGCTTGGTAGTCGGGGGAAACTATGGCTACACCTTC
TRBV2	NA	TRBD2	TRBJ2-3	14	CASRDGLAGDTQYF	TGTGCCAGCAGGGACGGACTAGCGGGGGATACGCAGTATTTT
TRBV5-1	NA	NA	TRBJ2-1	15	CASSLATVSYNEQFF	TGCGCCAGCAGCTTGGCGACAGTCTCCTACAATGAGCAGTTCTTC
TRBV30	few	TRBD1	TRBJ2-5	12	CAWGRGLETQYF	TGTGCCTGGGGCAGGGGGCTGGAGACCCAGTACTTC
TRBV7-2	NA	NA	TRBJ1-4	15	CASSLMGGRYEKLFF	TGTGCCAGCAGCTTAATGGGGGGTCGTTATGAAAAACTGTTTTTT
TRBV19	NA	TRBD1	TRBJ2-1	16	CASSRTGRAFYNEQFF	TGTGCCAGTAGCCGGACAGGCCGGGCATTCTACAATGAGCAGTTCTTC
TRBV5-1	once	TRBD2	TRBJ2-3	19	CASSSGLAGGTLATDTQYF	TGCGCCAGCAGCTCTGGACTAGCGGGGGGGACCCTGGCCACAGATACGCAGTATTTT
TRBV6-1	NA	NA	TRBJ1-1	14	CAAQLEAWDTEAFF	TGTGCCGCCCAACTAGAGGCGTGGGACACTGAAGCTTTCTTT
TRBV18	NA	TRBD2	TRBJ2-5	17	CASSPVASGGQQETQYF	TGTGCCAGCTCACCTGTAGCTAGCGGGGGGCAGCAAGAGACCCAGTACTTC
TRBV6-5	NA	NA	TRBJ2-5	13	CASSQGGPETQYF	TGTGCCAGCAGTCAGGGAGGTCCAGAGACCCAGTACTTC
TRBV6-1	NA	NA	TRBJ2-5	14	CASSEGRSGETQYF	TGTGCCAGCAGTGAAGGGAGGTCAGGAGAGACCCAGTACTTC
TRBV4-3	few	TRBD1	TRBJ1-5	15	CASSQGTGVRQPQHF	TGCGCCAGCAGCCAAGGGACAGGGGTGAGACAGCCCCAGCATTTT
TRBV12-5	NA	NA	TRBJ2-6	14	CASGRNSGANVLTF	TGTGCTAGTGGGCGGAATTCTGGGGCCAACGTCCTGACTTTC
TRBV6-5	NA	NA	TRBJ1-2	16	CASSYSTAGKDRLYTF	TGTGCCAGCAGTTACTCAACGGCAGGGAAAGATCGGCTCTACACCTTC
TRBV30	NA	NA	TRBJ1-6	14	CAWSSGSYNSPLHF	TGTGCCTGGAGTTCAGGGTCTTATAATTCACCCCTCCACTTT
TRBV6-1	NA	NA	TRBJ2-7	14	CASREYRLNYEQYF	TGTGCCAGCAGGGAGTACAGGTTGAACTACGAGCAGTACTTC
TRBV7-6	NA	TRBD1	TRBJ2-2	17	CASSGTGTLVNTGELFF	TGTGCCAGCAGCGGGACAGGGACCTTAGTTAACACCGGGGAGCTGTTTTTT
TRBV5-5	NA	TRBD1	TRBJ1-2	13	CASSLKGASGYTF	TGTGCCAGCAGCTTAAAGGGGGCGAGTGGCTACACCTTC
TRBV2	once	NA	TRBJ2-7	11	CASSGINEQYF	TGTGCCAGCAGTGGTATTAACGAGCAGTACTTC
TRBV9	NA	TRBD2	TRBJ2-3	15	CASSGGTSGTDTQYF	TGTGCCAGCAGCGGAGGGACTAGCGGCACAGATACGCAGTATTTT
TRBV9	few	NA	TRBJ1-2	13	CASSVVPESGYTF	TGTGCCAGCAGCGTAGTTCCGGAGAGTGGCTACACCTTC
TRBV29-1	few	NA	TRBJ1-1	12	CSGRTGNTEAFF	TGCAGCGGCCGGACTGGGAACACTGAAGCTTTCTTT
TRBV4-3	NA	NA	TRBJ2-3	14	CASSLGLLTDTQYF	TGCGCCAGCAGCCTTGGACTGTTGACAGATACGCAGTATTTT
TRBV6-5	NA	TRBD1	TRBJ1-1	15	CASLPRDSSWTEAFF	TGTGCCAGCTTACCAAGGGACAGCTCGTGGACTGAAGCTTTCTTT
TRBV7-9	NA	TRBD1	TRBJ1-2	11	CASGTGLVYTF	TGTGCCAGCGGGACAGGTTTGGTCTACACCTTC
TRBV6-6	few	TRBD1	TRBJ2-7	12	CASKLQGDEQYF	TGTGCCAGCAAACTACAGGGGGACGAGCAGTACTTC
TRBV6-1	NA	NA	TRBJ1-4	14	CASRAAGGPEKLFF	TGTGCCAGCCGTGCAGCGGGGGGTCCTGAAAAACTGTTTTTT
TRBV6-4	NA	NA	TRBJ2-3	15	CASSVVGPNPDTQYF	TGTGCCAGCAGCGTCGTCGGTCCTAACCCAGATACGCAGTATTTT
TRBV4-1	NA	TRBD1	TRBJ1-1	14	CASSQTGGSGEAFF	TGCGCCAGCAGCCAGACAGGGGGCTCGGGTGAAGCTTTCTTT
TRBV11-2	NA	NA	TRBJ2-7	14	CASSTSDSSYEQYF	TGTGCCAGCAGCACTTCGGACAGCTCCTACGAGCAGTACTTC
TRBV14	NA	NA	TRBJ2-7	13	CASSLKIGHEQYF	TGTGCCAGCAGCCTAAAGATTGGGCACGAGCAGTACTTC
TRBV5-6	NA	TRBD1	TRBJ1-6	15	CASSWAGTENSPLHF	TGTGCCAGCAGCTGGGCCGGGACAGAGAATTCACCCCTCCACTTT
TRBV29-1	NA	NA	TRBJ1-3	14	CSVEGLYSGNTIYF	TGCAGCGTTGAGGGACTTTACTCTGGAAACACCATATATTTT
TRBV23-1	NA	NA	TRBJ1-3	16	CASSSVNGSSGNTIYF	TGCGCCAGCAGTTCTGTTAACGGGTCCTCTGGAAACACCATATATTTT
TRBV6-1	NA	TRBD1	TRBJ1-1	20	CASSEAGGGTGGGWNTEAFF	TGTGCCAGCAGTGAAGCTGGGGGTGGGACAGGGGGTGGGTGGAACACTGAAGCTTTCTTT
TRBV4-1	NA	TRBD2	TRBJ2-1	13	CASSQPSGGPEFF	TGCGCCAGCAGCCAACCTAGCGGGGGCCCGGAGTTCTTC
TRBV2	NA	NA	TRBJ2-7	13	CASSRDFSDEQYF	TGTGCCAGCAGTCGGGACTTTTCCGACGAGCAGTACTTC
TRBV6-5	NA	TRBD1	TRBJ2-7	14	CASSSGTGGGEQYF	TGTGCCAGCAGCTCCGGGACAGGGGGGGGCGAGCAGTACTTC